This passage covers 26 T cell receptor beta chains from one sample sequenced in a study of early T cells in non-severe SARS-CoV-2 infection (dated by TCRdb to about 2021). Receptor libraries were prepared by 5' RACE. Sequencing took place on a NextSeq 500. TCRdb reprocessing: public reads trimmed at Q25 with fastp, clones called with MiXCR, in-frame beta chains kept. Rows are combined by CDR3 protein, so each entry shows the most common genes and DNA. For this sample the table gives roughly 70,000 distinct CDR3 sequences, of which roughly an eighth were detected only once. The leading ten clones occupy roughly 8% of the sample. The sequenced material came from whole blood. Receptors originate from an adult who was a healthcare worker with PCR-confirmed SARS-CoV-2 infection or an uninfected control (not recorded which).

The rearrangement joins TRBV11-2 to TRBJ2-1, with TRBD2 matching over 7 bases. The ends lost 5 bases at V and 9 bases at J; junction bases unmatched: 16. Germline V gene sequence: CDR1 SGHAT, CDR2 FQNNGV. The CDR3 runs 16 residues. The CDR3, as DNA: TGTGCCAGCAGCCCTAGCGCTAGCGGAGTCATGGGTGAGCAGTTCTTC. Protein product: CASSPSASGVMGEQFF.

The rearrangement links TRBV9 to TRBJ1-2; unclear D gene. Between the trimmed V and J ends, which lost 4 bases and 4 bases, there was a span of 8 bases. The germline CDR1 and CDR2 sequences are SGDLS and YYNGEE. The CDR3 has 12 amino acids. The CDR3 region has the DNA TGTGCCAGCAGCAGGGCAGGCTATGGCTACACCTTC. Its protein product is CASSRAGYGYTF.

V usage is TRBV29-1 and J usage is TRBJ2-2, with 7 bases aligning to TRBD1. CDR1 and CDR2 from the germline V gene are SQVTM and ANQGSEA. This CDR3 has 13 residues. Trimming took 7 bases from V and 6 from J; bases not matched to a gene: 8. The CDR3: CSASQGKPGELFF. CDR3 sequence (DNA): TGCAGCGCATCACAGGGGAAGCCCGGGGAGCTGTTTTTT.

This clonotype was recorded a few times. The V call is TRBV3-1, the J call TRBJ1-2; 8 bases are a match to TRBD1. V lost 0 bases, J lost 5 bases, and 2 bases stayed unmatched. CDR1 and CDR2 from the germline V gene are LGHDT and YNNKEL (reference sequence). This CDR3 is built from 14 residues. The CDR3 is CASSQDTGGYGYTF. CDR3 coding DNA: TGTGCCAGCAGCCAAGATACAGGGGGGTATGGCTACACCTTC.

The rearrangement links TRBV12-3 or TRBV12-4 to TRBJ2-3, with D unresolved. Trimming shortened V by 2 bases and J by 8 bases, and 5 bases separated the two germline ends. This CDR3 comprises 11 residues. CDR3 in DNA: TGTGCCAGCAGTTTAAAGAGTACGCAGTATTTT. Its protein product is CASSLKSTQYF.

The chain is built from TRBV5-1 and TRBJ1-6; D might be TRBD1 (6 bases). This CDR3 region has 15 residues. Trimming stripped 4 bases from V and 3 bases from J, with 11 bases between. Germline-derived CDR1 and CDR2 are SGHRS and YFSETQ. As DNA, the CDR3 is TGCGCCAGCAGCGAAATAGGGGGCTATAATTCACCCCTCCACTTT. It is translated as CASSEIGGYNSPLHF.

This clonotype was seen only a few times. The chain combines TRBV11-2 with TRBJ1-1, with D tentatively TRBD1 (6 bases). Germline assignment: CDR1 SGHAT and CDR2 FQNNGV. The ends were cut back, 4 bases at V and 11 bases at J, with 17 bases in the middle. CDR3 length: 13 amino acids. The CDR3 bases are TGTGCCAGCAGCTCCCAGTTTAAGGGGGACGCTTTCTTT. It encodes CASSSQFKGDAFF.

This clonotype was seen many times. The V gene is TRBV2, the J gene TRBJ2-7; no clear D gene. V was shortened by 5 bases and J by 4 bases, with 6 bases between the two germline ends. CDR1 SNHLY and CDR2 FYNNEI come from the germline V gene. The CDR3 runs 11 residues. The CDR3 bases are TGTGCCAGCAGTCGCTTTTACGAGCAGTACTTC. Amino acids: CASSRFYEQYF.

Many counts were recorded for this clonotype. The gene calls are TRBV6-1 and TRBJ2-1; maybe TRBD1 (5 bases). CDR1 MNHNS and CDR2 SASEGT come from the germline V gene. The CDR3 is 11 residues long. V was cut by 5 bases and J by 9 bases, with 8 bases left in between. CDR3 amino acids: CASSRQSEQFF. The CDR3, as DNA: TGTGCCAGCAGTCGACAGAGTGAGCAGTTCTTC.

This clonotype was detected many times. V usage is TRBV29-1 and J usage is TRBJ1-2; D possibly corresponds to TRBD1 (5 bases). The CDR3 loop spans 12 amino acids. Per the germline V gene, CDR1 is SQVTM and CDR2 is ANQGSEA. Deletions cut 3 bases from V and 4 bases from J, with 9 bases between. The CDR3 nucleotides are TGCAGCGTTGATGACAGACTCTATGGCTACACCTTC. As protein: CSVDDRLYGYTF.

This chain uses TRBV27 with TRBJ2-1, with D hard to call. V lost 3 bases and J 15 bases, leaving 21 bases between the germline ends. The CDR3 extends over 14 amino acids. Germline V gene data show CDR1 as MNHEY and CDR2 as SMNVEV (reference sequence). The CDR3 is CASSLGSASRIMFF. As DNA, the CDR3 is TGTGCCAGCAGTTTGGGTTCAGCCTCCCGTATAATGTTCTTC.

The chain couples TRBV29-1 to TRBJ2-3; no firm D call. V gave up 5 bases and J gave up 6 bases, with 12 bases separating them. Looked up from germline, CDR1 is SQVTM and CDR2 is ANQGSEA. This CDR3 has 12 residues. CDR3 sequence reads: CSVLHLGDTQYF. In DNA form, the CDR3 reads TGCAGCGTTCTCCACCTAGGGGATACGCAGTATTTT.

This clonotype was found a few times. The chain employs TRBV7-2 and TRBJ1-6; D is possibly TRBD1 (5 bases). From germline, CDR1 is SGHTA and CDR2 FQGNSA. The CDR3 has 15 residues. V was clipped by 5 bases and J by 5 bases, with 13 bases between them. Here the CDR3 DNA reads TGTGCCAGCAGCCTCGATAAGGGGAATAATTCACCCCTCCACTTT. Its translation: CASSLDKGNNSPLHF.

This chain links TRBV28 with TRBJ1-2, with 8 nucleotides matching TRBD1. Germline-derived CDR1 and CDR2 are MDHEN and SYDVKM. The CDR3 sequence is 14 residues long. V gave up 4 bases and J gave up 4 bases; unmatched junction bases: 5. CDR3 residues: CASSWDRSLYGYTF. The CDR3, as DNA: TGTGCCAGCAGTTGGGACAGGTCCCTCTATGGCTACACCTTC.

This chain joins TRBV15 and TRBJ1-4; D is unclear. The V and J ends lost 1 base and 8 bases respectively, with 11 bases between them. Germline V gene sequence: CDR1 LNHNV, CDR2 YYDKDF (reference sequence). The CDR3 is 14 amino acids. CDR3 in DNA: TGTGCCACCAGCAGAGGTACGGCCAGCGAAAAACTGTTTTTT. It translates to CATSRGTASEKLFF.

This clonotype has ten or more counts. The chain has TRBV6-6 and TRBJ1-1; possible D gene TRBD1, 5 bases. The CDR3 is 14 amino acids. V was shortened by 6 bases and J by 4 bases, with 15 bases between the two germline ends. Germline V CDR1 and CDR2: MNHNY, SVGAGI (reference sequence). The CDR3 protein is CASSPQGGLTEAFF. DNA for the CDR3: TGTGCCAGCAGCCCCCAGGGCGGGCTCACTGAAGCTTTCTTT.

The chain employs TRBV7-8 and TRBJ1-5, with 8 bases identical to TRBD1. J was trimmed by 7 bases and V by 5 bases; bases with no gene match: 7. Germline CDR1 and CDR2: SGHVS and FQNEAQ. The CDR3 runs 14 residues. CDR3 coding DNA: TGTGCCAGCAGCCTCAGGGGGCCGGGACAGCCCCAGCATTTT. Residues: CASSLRGPGQPQHF.

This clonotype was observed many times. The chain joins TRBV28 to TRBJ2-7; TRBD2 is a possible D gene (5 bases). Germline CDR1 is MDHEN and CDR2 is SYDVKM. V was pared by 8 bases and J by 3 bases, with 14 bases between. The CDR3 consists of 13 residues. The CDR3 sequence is CASGSGEGYEQYF. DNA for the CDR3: TGTGCCAGCGGGAGCGGTGAAGGCTACGAGCAGTACTTC. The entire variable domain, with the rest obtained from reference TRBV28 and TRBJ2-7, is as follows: DVKVTQSSRYLVKRTGEKVFLECVQDMDHENMFWYRQDPGLGLRLIYFSYDVKMKEKGDIPEGYSVSREKKERFSLILESASTNQTSMYLCASGSGEGYEQYFGPGTRLTVT.

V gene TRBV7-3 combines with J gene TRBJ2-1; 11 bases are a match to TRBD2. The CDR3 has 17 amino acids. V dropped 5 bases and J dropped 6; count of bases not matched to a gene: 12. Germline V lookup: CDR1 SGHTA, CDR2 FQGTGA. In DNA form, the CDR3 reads TGTGCCAGCAGCCCTCATGGAGGGACTAGCGGAGGCAATGAGCAGTTCTTC. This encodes CASSPHGGTSGGNEQFF.

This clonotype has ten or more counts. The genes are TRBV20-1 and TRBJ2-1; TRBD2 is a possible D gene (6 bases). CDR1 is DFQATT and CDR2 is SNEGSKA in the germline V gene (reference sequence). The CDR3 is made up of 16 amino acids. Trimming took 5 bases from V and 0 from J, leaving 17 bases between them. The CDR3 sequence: CSALRGGRSSYNEQFF. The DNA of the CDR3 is TGCAGTGCTCTACGAGGAGGGAGAAGCTCCTACAATGAGCAGTTCTTC.

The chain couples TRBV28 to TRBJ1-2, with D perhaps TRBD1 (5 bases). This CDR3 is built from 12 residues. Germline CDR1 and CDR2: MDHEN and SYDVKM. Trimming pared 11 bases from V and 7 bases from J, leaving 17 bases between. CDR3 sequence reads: CALRGIGSGYTF. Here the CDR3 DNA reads TGTGCCCTCCGGGGGATCGGTAGTGGCTACACCTTC.

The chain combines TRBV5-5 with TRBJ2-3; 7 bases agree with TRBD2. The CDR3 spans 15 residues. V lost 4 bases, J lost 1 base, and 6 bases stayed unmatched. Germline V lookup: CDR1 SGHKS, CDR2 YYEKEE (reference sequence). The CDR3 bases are TGTGCCAGCAGCCCGACTAGCTGGGGCACAGATACGCAGTATTTT. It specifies CASSPTSWGTDTQYF.

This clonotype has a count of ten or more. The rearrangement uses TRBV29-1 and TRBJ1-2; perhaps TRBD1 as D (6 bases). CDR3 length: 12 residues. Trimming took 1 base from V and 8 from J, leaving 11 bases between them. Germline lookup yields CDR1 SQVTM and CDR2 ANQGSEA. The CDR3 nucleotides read TGCAGCGTTGAAGTGGACAGTCCCGGCTACACCTTC. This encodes CSVEVDSPGYTF.

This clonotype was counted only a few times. The chain's CDR3 is CASSRLLAGAEDTQYF. The DNA of the CDR3 is TGTGCCAGCAGCCGATTACTAGCGGGAGCAGAAGATACGCAGTATTTT. The rearrangement uses TRBV5-6 and TRBJ2-3; 11 bases align to TRBD2. J lost 5 bases, V lost 4 bases, and 9 bases had no gene match. Germline CDR1 is SGHDT and CDR2 is YYEEEE. The CDR3 covers 16 residues.

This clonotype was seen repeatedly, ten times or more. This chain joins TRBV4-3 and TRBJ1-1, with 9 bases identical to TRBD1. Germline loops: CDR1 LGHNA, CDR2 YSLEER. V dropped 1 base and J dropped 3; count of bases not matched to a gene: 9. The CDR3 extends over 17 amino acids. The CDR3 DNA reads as TGCGCCAGCAGCCAAGGGAACAGGGGGCGTTTTGACACTGAAGCTTTCTTT. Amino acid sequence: CASSQGNRGRFDTEAFF.

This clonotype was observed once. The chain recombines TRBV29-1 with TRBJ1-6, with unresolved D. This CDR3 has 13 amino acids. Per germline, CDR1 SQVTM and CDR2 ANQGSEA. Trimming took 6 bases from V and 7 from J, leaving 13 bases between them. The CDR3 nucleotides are TGCAGCGTCAGAGCGTCGGGGAATTCACCCCTCCACTTT. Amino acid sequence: CSVRASGNSPLHF.